These 7 T cell receptor beta chains came from one sample sequenced in a study of CD8+ T cells in alopecia areata. Sequencing templates came from extracted RNA that was reverse transcribed into cDNA. The table came from immunoSEQ multiplex PCR; TCRdb's copy has only in-frame clones and leaves some out. This table has some 180,000 clones, roughly 65% appearing once. The specimen comprised CD4+ T cells sorted from blood, sampled at week 0. The source of these receptors is a human donor with alopecia areata.

In its sample, this clone was seen once. The CDR3 loop reads CATTRGRENSPLHF. The DNA of the CDR3 is TGTGCCACCACCAGGGGACGGGAGAATTCACCCCTCCACTTT. This chain joins TRBV15 and TRBJ1-6; tentative D call: TRBD1 (6 bases). The V gene lost 7 bases and the J gene lost 7 bases, with 14 bases spanning the gap. Germline V lookup: CDR1 LNHNV, CDR2 YYDKDF (reference sequence). The CDR3 is made up of 14 amino acids.

The chain has TRBV30 and TRBJ2-2; no clear D gene. The CDR3 is 17 amino acids. V gave up 0 bases and J gave up 1 base, with 15 bases separating them. Germline lookup yields CDR1 GTSNPN and CDR2 SVGIG (reference sequence). CDR3 region: CAWSVGSWGRNTGELFF. The DNA of the CDR3 is TGTGCCTGGAGTGTAGGATCCTGGGGTAGGAACACCGGGGAGCTGTTTTTT. Together with reference TRBV30 and TRBJ2-2, the CDR3 gives the full variable domain: SQTIHQWPATLVQPVGSPLSLECTVEGTSNPNLYWYRQAAGRGLQLLFYSVGIGQISSEVPQNLSASRPQDRQFILSSKKLLLSDSGFYLCAWSVGSWGRNTGELFFGEGSRLTVL.

On this clone: This CDR3 is also generated by other DNA sequences in the sample. The rearrangement joins TRBV4-3 to TRBJ1-5, with unresolved D. The germline V gene has CDR1 LGHNA and CDR2 YSLEER. Trimming left V 1 base short and J 5 bases short, with 6 bases between. The CDR3 is 13 residues long. CDR3 nucleotides: TGCGCCAGCAGCCAAGCCGAATATCAGCCCCAGCATTTT. Translated: CASSQAEYQPQHF.

This clone was found once. The chain has TRBV2 and TRBJ2-7; 10 bases are a match to TRBD2. After removal of 1 base from V and 7 bases from J, the junction contained 1 base not matched to a gene. This CDR3 region has 13 residues. CDR1 and CDR2 (germline): SNHLY, FYNNEI. CDR3 residues: CASSEVSGGEQYF. The CDR3 nucleotides are TGTGCCAGCAGTGAAGTTAGCGGGGGGGAGCAGTACTTC.

The rearrangement links TRBV18 to TRBJ2-3; D call uncertain. V lost 2 bases and J 1 base, leaving 10 bases between the germline ends. This CDR3 region has 15 residues. CDR1 is KGHSH, CDR2 LQKENI, per germline. The CDR3 DNA follows: TGTGCCAGCTCACCATTAGGAGAGCGCACAGATACGCAGTATTTT. The encoded protein is CASSPLGERTDTQYF.

The sample holds a few counts of this clone. V gene TRBV5-1 combines with J gene TRBJ2-7, with TRBD2 matching over 7 bases. The V gene end was trimmed by 6 bases and the J gene end by 7 bases; junction bases not matched to a gene: 16. This CDR3 region has 15 residues. Germline V lookup: CDR1 SGHRS, CDR2 YFSETQ. Written as DNA, the CDR3 is TGCGCCAGCACCGCTAGCGGCCTAACTTTGGAGGAGCAGTACTTC. This codes for CASTASGLTLEEQYF.

The chain has TRBV5-1 and TRBJ2-3; D gene uncertain. V was cut by 4 bases and J by 3 bases, with 15 bases left in between. The V gene's germline CDR1 is SGHRS and CDR2 YFSETQ. CDR3 length: 15 amino acids. The CDR3 DNA sequence: TGCGCCAGCAGCGTAAGTCCCCGAGCGACAGATACGCAGTATTTT. Translated: CASSVSPRATDTQYF.